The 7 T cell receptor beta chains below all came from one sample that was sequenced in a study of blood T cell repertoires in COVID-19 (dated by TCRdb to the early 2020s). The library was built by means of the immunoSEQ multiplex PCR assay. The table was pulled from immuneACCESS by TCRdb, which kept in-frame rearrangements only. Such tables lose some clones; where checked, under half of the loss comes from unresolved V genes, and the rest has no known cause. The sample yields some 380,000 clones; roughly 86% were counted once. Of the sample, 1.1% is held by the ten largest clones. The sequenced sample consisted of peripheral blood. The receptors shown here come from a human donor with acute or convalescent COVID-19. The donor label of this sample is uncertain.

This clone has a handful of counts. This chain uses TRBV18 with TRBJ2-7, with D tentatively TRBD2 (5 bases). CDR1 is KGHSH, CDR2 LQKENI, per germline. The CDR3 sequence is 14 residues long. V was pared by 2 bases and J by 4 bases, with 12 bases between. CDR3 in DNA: TGTGCCAGCTCACCAAATGGTCAGCGGTACGAGCAGTACTTC. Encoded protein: CASSPNGQRYEQYF.

CDR3 loop: CASSLGREDGYTF. The CDR3 nucleotides are TGTGCCAGCAGCTTGGGGAGGGAGGATGGCTACACCTTC. The V call is TRBV5-5, the J call TRBJ1-2; the D is unclear. Trimming shortened V by 0 bases and J by 6 bases, and 9 bases separated the two germline ends. This CDR3 is built from 13 residues. Looked up from germline, CDR1 is SGHKS and CDR2 is YYEKEE (reference sequence).

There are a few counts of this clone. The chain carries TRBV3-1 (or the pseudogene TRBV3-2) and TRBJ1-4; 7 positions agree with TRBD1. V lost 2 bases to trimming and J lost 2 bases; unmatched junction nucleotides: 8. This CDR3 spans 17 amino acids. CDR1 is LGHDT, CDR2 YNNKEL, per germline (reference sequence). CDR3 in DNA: TGTGCCAGCAGCCAACGACAGGGAAGGGGTACTAATGAAAAACTGTTTTTT. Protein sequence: CASSQRQGRGTNEKLFF.

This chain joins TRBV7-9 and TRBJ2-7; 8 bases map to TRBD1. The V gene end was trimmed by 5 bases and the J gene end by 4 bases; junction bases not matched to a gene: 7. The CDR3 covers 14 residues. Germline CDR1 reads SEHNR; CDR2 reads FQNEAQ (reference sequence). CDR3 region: CASSIGQGLYEQYF. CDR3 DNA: TGTGCCAGCAGCATCGGACAGGGATTGTACGAGCAGTACTTC.

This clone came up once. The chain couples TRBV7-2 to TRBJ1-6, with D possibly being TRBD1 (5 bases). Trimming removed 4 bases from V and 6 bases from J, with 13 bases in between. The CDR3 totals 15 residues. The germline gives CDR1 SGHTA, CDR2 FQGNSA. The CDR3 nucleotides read TGTGCCAGCAGCTCCCCCGGGGGGGGTAATTCACCCCTCCACTTT. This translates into CASSSPGGGNSPLHF.

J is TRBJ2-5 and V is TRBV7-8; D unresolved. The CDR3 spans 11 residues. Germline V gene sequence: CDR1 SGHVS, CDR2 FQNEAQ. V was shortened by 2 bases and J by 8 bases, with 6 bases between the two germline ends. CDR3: CASSLRGTQYF. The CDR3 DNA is TGTGCCAGCAGCTTAAGAGGTACCCAGTACTTC.

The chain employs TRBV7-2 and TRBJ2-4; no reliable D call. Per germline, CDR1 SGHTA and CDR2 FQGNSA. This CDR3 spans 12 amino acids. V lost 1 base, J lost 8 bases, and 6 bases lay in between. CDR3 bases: TGTGCCAGCAGCTTAGACTCATACATTCAGTACTTC. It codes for CASSLDSYIQYF.